The 24 T cell receptor beta chains below come from one sample, sequenced in a study of cytotoxic CD8 clonotypes in ibrutinib-treated CLL. Sequenced by immunoSEQ multiplex PCR; TCRdb stores in-frame clones only, minus some. The sample lists 50,000 to 60,000 clones; approximately 82% were seen once. Here the sequenced sample was PBMCs, taken after 24 months of ibrutinib treatment. The receptors originated from a human donor with chronic lymphocytic leukemia.

The J gene is TRBJ2-7, the V gene TRBV28, with 12 nucleotides matching TRBD1. Germline assignment: CDR1 MDHEN and CDR2 SYDVKM. The CDR3 extends over 16 amino acids. V was pared by 2 bases and J by 4 bases, with 6 bases of the junction left unmatched. The CDR3 protein is CASSLTGQGAPYEQYF. The CDR3 nucleotides read TGTGCCAGCAGTTTAACGGGACAGGGGGCTCCGTACGAGCAGTACTTC.

V is TRBV7-8 and J is TRBJ2-7, with D unclear. The CDR3 extends over 14 amino acids. V lost 0 bases, J lost 3 bases, and 9 bases lay in between. Germline-derived CDR1 and CDR2 are SGHVS and FQNEAQ. The CDR3 protein is CASSLASAGYEQYF. The CDR3 coding sequence is TGTGCCAGCAGCTTAGCTTCAGCCGGCTACGAGCAGTACTTC.

The chain employs TRBV18 and TRBJ1-4, with TRBD1 as a possible D gene (5 bases). The CDR3 totals 14 residues. CDR1 is KGHSH and CDR2 is LQKENI in the germline V gene. V was trimmed by 6 bases and J by 3 bases, leaving 11 bases between them. The CDR3 protein is CASSGTGPNEKLFF. The CDR3 DNA follows: TGTGCCAGCTCGGGGACGGGACCTAATGAAAAACTGTTTTTT.

This rearrangement joins TRBV5-4 to TRBJ2-4; maybe TRBD2 (5 bases). The V gene lost 0 bases and the J gene lost 6 bases, with 7 bases spanning the gap. CDR1 and CDR2 from the germline V gene are SGHNT and YYREEE (reference sequence). This CDR3 region has 13 residues. The CDR3 coding sequence is TGTGCCAGCAGCTTGGCCGGGGTAAACATTCAGTACTTC. It encodes CASSLAGVNIQYF.

This chain links TRBV29-1 with TRBJ1-1; no reliable D call. Germline values: CDR1 SQVTM, CDR2 ANQGSEA. The CDR3 consists of 12 residues. The V end lost 2 bases, the J end lost 2 bases, and 6 bases lay between the germline ends. CDR3 loop: CSVEPGNTEAFF. CDR3 sequence (DNA): TGCAGCGTTGAACCGGGAAACACTGAAGCTTTCTTT. Looking up the rest from reference TRBV29-1 and TRBJ1-1 gives the full variable domain: SAVISQKPSRDICQRGTSLTIQCQVDSQVTMMFWYRQQPGQSLTLIATANQGSEATYESGFVIDKFPISRPNLTFSTLTVSNMSPEDSSIYLCSVEPGNTEAFFGQGTRLTVV.

The chain is built from TRBV7-8 and TRBJ2-7, with D perhaps matching TRBD2 (7 bases). In germline, CDR1 is SGHVS, CDR2 FQNEAQ. CDR3 length equals 14 residues. Between the trimmed V and J ends, which lost 1 base and 3 bases, there was a span of 10 bases. In DNA, the CDR3 is TGTGCCAGCAGCTTAGTGAGGGGGGGCTACGAGCAGTACTTC. This sequence encodes CASSLVRGGYEQYF.

This chain connects TRBV4-3 to TRBJ1-2; D not resolved. The germline gives CDR1 LGHNA, CDR2 YSLEER. Trimming took 2 bases from V and 8 from J, leaving 15 bases between them. This CDR3 region has 14 residues. The CDR3 DNA is TGCGCCAGCAGCCAATTCACTGGAACGGGAGGCTACACCTTC. Protein: CASSQFTGTGGYTF.

The chain combines TRBV6-5 with TRBJ1-2; 9 nucleotides agree with TRBD1. The CDR3 has 13 residues. Looked up from germline, CDR1 is MNHEY and CDR2 is SVGAGI. Trimming cost V 5 bases and J 6 bases; bases outside gene matches: 4. The CDR3 spells CASSGRTGDGYTF. The DNA for the CDR3 is TGTGCCAGCAGTGGCCGGACAGGGGATGGCTACACCTTC.

This chain connects TRBV6-1 to TRBJ1-5; D not resolved. CDR1 is MNHNS and CDR2 is SASEGT in the germline V gene. Trimming removed 1 base at V and 0 bases at J, with 13 bases between. The CDR3 spans 17 residues. The CDR3 reads CASSEVGIGFSNQPQHF. The CDR3 DNA is TGTGCCAGCAGTGAAGTTGGTATAGGATTTAGCAATCAGCCCCAGCATTTT.

V and J are TRBV11-1 and TRBJ2-3; D call uncertain. Germline V gene data show CDR1 as SGHAT and CDR2 as FQDESV (reference sequence). This CDR3 spans 16 amino acids. Trimming removed 1 base at V and 3 bases at J, with 14 bases between. This chain's CDR3 is CASSLGDRVGTDTQYF. In DNA form, the CDR3 reads TGTGCCAGCAGCTTAGGAGATAGGGTCGGGACAGATACGCAGTATTTT.

The chain joins TRBV9 to TRBJ2-6, with D tentatively TRBD2 (5 bases). The CDR3 extends over 18 amino acids. The germline V gene has CDR1 SGDLS and CDR2 YYNGEE. V lost 0 bases to trimming and J lost 0 bases, with 13 bases between them. CDR3 DNA: TGTGCCAGCAGCGTAGCTCCAGCCGACTACTCTGGGGCCAACGTCCTGACTTTC. Protein sequence: CASSVAPADYSGANVLTF.

The chain links TRBV18 to TRBJ1-4; D remains unclear. The CDR3 length is 15 residues. CDR1 and CDR2 (germline): KGHSH, LQKENI. Trimming removed 0 bases from V and 8 bases from J, with 13 bases in between. The CDR3 protein is CASSPPTQLGEKLFF. The CDR3 DNA reads as TGTGCCAGCTCACCACCAACTCAGCTTGGCGAAAAACTGTTTTTT.

The CDR3 spells CASSETARDRGRSNQPQHF. CDR3 sequence (DNA): TGTGCCAGCAGCGAAACCGCCCGGGACAGGGGGCGAAGCAATCAGCCCCAGCATTTT. The J gene is TRBJ1-5, the V gene TRBV7-2, with 12 bases fitting TRBD1. CDR3 length: 19 amino acids. Germline V CDR1 and CDR2: SGHTA, FQGNSA. The trim removed 5 bases at V and 1 base at J, leaving 12 bases unmatched.

The J gene is TRBJ1-3, the V gene TRBV30, with a tentative D call TRBD1 (6 bases). The CDR3 contains 16 residues. Germline values: CDR1 GTSNPN, CDR2 SVGIG (reference sequence). With 0 bases removed from V and 0 bases from J, the gap between germline ends came to 12 bases. CDR3: CAWSVRRQASGNTIYF. The DNA of the CDR3 is TGTGCCTGGAGTGTACGTCGACAGGCCTCTGGAAACACCATATATTTT.

V usage is TRBV7-9 and J usage is TRBJ2-7; a possible D gene is TRBD1 (6 bases). The V gene's germline CDR1 is SEHNR and CDR2 FQNEAQ (reference sequence). CDR3 length equals 14 residues. Trimming stripped 1 base from V and 2 bases from J, with 9 bases between. CDR3 protein: CASSLVQGTYEQYF. DNA of the CDR3: TGTGCCAGCAGCTTAGTCCAGGGGACCTACGAGCAGTACTTC.

V is TRBV19 and J is TRBJ2-2, with unresolved D. The germline gives CDR1 LNHDA, CDR2 SQIVND (reference sequence). V gave up 5 bases and J gave up 1 base, with 11 bases separating them. CDR3 length: 15 amino acids. The CDR3 region has the DNA TGTGCCAGTAGTTGGGTTAGTGGGAACACCGGGGAGCTGTTTTTT. Translation gives CASSWVSGNTGELFF.

The chain recombines TRBV11-3 with TRBJ2-2; 9 positions agree with TRBD2. Germline lookup yields CDR1 SGHNT and CDR2 YENEEA. CDR3 length: 16 amino acids. The J segment lost 0 bases and the V segment lost 5 bases, leaving 4 bases of the junction unmatched. In DNA, the CDR3 is TGTGCCAGCAGCGCGACTAGCGGATCGAACACCGGGGAGCTGTTTTTT. As protein: CASSATSGSNTGELFF.

The chain uses TRBV18 and TRBJ2-3, with TRBD1 matching over 8 bases. CDR1 KGHSH and CDR2 LQKENI come from the germline V gene. The junction had 8 bases not matched to a gene; V was cut back by 2 bases and J by 1 base. CDR3 size: 17 residues. CDR3 nucleotide sequence: TGTGCCAGCTCACCAGGTTCAGGGGGCCTTGGCACAGATACGCAGTATTTT. It specifies CASSPGSGGLGTDTQYF.

V usage is TRBV25-1 and J usage is TRBJ1-1; D is undetermined. Trimming removed 1 base at V and 1 base at J, with 4 bases between. This CDR3 is 13 amino acids long. The germline gives CDR1 MGHDK, CDR2 SYGVNS. The CDR3 loop reads CASSELGNTEAFF. The CDR3 DNA follows: TGTGCCAGCAGTGAATTGGGGAACACTGAAGCTTTCTTT.

The V call is TRBV7-8, the J call TRBJ2-2, with a tentative D call TRBD1 (7 bases). From germline, CDR1 is SGHVS and CDR2 FQNEAQ. Trimming removed 1 base from V and 5 bases from J, with 11 bases in between. This CDR3 has 15 residues. CDR3 residues: CASSLGAGGTGELFF. In nucleotides, the CDR3 is TGTGCCAGCAGCTTAGGGGCAGGGGGGACCGGGGAGCTGTTTTTT.

The chain has TRBV9 and TRBJ2-2; 8 bases map to TRBD2. In germline, CDR1 is SGDLS, CDR2 YYNGEE. V lost 3 bases, J lost 3 bases, and 1 base stayed unmatched. CDR3 length: 14 amino acids. The CDR3 region is CASSAGGDTGELFF. The CDR3 DNA sequence: TGTGCCAGCAGCGCCGGGGGGGACACCGGGGAGCTGTTTTTT.

CDR3 loop: CASSVEGGNQPQHF. CDR3 nucleotide sequence: TGTGCCAGCAGCGTCGAGGGAGGCAATCAGCCCCAGCATTTT. V is TRBV5-4 and J is TRBJ1-5, with unresolved D. CDR1 and CDR2 from the germline V gene are SGHNT and YYREEE (reference sequence). The length of the CDR3 is 14 residues. V dropped 4 bases and J dropped 2 bases, with 10 bases sitting between them. Drawing the rest from reference TRBV5-4 and TRBJ1-5, the complete variable domain is ETGVTQSPTHLIKTRGQQVTLRCSSQSGHNTVSWYQQALGQGPQFIFQYYREEENGRGNFPPRFSGLQFPNYSSELNVNALELDDSALYLCASSVEGGNQPQHFGDGTRLSIL.

This clone showed up just once. The chain carries TRBV27 and TRBJ1-2; TRBD1 matches 7 bases. The CDR3 spans 13 residues. Germline V gene data show CDR1 as MNHEY and CDR2 as SMNVEV (reference sequence). V was pared by 5 bases and J by 3 bases, with 3 bases of the junction left unmatched. The CDR3 nucleotides are TGTGCCAGCAGTGTCGGGACAGACTATGGCTACACCTTC. Its protein is CASSVGTDYGYTF.

The gene calls are TRBV11-2 and TRBJ2-1, with D possibly being TRBD1 (6 bases). V shed 1 base and J shed 5 bases, with 12 bases lying between them. CDR1 is SGHAT, CDR2 FQNNGV, per germline. This CDR3 has 15 amino acids. The DNA for the CDR3 is TGTGCCAGCAGCTTAGGAGAAGGGGGAAACAATGAGCAGTTCTTC. As protein: CASSLGEGGNNEQFF. Full variable domain (missing parts from reference TRBV11-2 and TRBJ2-1): EAGVAQSPRYKIIEKRQSVAFWCNPISGHATLYWYQQILGQGPKLLIQFQNNGVVDDSQLPKDRFSAERLKGVDSTLKIQPAKLEDSAVYLCASSLGEGGNNEQFFGPGTRLTVL.